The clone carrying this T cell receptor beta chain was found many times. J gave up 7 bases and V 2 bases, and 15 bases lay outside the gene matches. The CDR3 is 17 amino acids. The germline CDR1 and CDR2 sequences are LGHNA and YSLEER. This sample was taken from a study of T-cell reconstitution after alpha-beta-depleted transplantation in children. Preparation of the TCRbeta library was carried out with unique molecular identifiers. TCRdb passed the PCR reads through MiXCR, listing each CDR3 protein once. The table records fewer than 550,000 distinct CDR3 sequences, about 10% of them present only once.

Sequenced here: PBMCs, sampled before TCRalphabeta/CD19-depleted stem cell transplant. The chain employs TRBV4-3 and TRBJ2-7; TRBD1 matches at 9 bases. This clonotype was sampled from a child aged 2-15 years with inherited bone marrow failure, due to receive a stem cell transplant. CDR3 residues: CASSQHFRQGVSREQYF. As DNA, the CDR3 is TGCGCCAGCAGCCAACACTTTAGACAGGGGGTCTCTCGGGAGCAGTACTTC.